This T cell receptor beta chain was sequenced during a study of tumor-infiltrating lymphocytes in oesophageal squamous cell carcinoma. TCRdb recomputed calls from the PCR reads with MiXCR, one row per CDR3 protein. The table records roughly 13,000 distinct CDR3 sequences, under 60% of them present only once. V shed 2 bases and J shed 8 bases, with 16 bases lying between them. CDR1 is SGHTA, CDR2 FQGNSA, per germline. The CDR3 is 15 amino acids. The receptor was isolated from a male donor with esophageal squamous cell carcinoma. The sequenced sample was blood. V is TRBV7-2 and J is TRBJ2-1, with TRBD2 as a possible D gene (5 bases). CDR3 loop: CASSLSLERRHEQFF. The CDR3 DNA is TGTGCCAGCAGCTTATCACTAGAGCGGCGGCATGAGCAGTTCTTC. Combining the CDR3 with reference TRBV7-2 and TRBJ2-1 gives the whole variable domain GAGVSQSPSNKVTEKGKDVELRCDPISGHTALYWYRQSLGQGLEFLIYFQGNSAPDKSGLPSDRFSAERTGGSVSTLTIQRTQQEDSAVYLCASSLSLERRHEQFFGPGTRLTVL.